Presented here are 21 T cell receptor beta chains from one specimen sequenced in a study of cytomegalovirus exposure and HLA in healthy donors. PCR was performed using 60 Vbeta and 13 Jbeta primers. The data were produced by immunoSEQ multiplex PCR, yet TCRdb's version contains in-frame clones alone and is incomplete. The sample records a few hundred thousand clones, roughly 80% being singletons. Input material: PBMCs. Source of these receptors: a girl aged 2 to 10 in good health and CMV-seronegative.

This sequence joins TRBV28 and TRBJ1-4, with D unclear. Trimming took 4 bases from V and 5 from J, leaving 14 bases between them. There are 15 residues in the CDR3. Germline lookup yields CDR1 MDHEN and CDR2 SYDVKM. CDR3 sequence (DNA): TGTGCCAGCAGTTACTCCTCAGCGAGGAATGAAAAACTGTTTTTT. Protein sequence: CASSYSSARNEKLFF. Variable domain in full (rest from reference TRBV28 and TRBJ1-4): DVKVTQSSRYLVKRTGEKVFLECVQDMDHENMFWYRQDPGLGLRLIYFSYDVKMKEKGDIPEGYSVSREKKERFSLILESASTNQTSMYLCASSYSSARNEKLFFGSGTQLSVL.

The chain uses TRBV9 and TRBJ2-2; 8 nucleotides agree with TRBD1. The CDR3 is made up of 12 amino acids. The junction had 2 bases not matched to a gene; V was cut back by 4 bases and J by 9 bases. Germline assignment: CDR1 SGDLS and CDR2 YYNGEE. The CDR3 sequence: CASSRQGRELFF. The CDR3 DNA sequence: TGTGCCAGCAGCCGACAGGGGAGGGAGCTGTTTTTT.

This clone has a single count. V and J are TRBV4-2 and TRBJ2-5, with 9 bases fitting TRBD2. The J call may be in error: the DNA end matches TRBJ2-7 better. Germline V CDR1 and CDR2: LGHNA, YNFKEQ. This CDR3 has 16 residues. CDR3 coding DNA: TGTGCCAGCAGCCAAGGGGATAGCGGGAGCAACCACGAGCAGTACTTC. This encodes CASSQGDSGSNHEQYF.

The rearrangement links TRBV7-2 to TRBJ2-1; 15 bases fit TRBD2. The CDR3 has 16 amino acids. With V trimmed by 5 bases and J by 9 bases, 8 bases remained unmatched. Per germline, CDR1 SGHTA and CDR2 FQGNSA. The CDR3 loop reads CASSARTSGRGGEQFF. CDR3 in DNA: TGTGCCAGCAGCGCCCGGACTAGCGGGAGGGGCGGTGAGCAGTTCTTC.

The J gene is TRBJ1-1, the V gene TRBV12-5; possibly TRBD1 for D (5 bases). Trimming cost V 4 bases and J 2 bases, with 17 bases left between them. CDR1 and CDR2 (germline): LGHNT, FRNRAP. There are 16 residues in the CDR3. CDR3 in DNA: TGTGCTAGTGGTTGGACAATCGGGGGACCAAACACTGAAGCTTTCTTT. Amino acid sequence: CASGWTIGGPNTEAFF.

The chain employs TRBV5-8 and TRBJ2-3, with a tentative D call TRBD1 (5 bases). Germline loops: CDR1 SGHTS, CDR2 YDEGEE. CDR3 length: 15 residues. V lost 4 bases and J lost 0, with 12 bases in between. In DNA, the CDR3 is TGTGCCAGCAGCCAGGGCAGAACTAGCACAGATACGCAGTATTTT. This gives the protein CASSQGRTSTDTQYF.

Points on this clone: The sample carries other DNA sequences with the same CDR3. The CDR3 here is CASSSQGYEQYF. For the CDR3, the DNA is TGTGCCAGCAGCTCTCAGGGGTACGAGCAGTACTTC. The chain joins TRBV11-2 to TRBJ2-7, with a possible D match to TRBD1 (6 bases). In germline, CDR1 is SGHAT, CDR2 FQNNGV. Trimming stripped 4 bases from V and 4 bases from J, with 8 bases between. This CDR3 contains 12 residues.

This rearrangement joins TRBV10-3 to TRBJ2-5, with TRBD1 matching over 10 bases. This CDR3 comprises 16 residues. Trimming cost V 8 bases and J 5 bases; bases outside gene matches: 14. CDR1 and CDR2 from the germline V gene are ENHRY and SYGVKD. The CDR3 region is CAIGTPGTGDGETQYF. The CDR3, as DNA: TGTGCCATCGGGACCCCGGGGACAGGGGATGGGGAGACCCAGTACTTC.

The gene calls are TRBV2 and TRBJ2-2; 7 bases map to TRBD2. J lost 5 bases, V lost 3 bases, and 3 bases had no gene match. Germline CDR1 and CDR2: SNHLY and FYNNEI. The length of the CDR3 is 14 residues. The CDR3 bases are TGTGCCAGCAGTGATCGGGGGGTGACCGGGGAGCTGTTTTTT. It encodes CASSDRGVTGELFF.

The rearrangement joins TRBV2 to TRBJ1-2; a weak D match, TRBD1 (5 bases). Trimming cost V 6 bases and J 3 bases, with 11 bases left between them. The CDR3 is made up of 13 amino acids. CDR1 and CDR2 from the germline V gene are SNHLY and FYNNEI. CDR3 protein: CASRAQGYYGYTF. CDR3 coding DNA: TGTGCCAGCAGAGCCCAGGGTTACTATGGCTACACCTTC.

In this sample, this clone turned up a few times. The chain has TRBV5-4 and TRBJ2-7; 9 bases map to TRBD1. Germline loops: CDR1 SGHNT, CDR2 YYREEE (reference sequence). The V and J ends lost 4 bases and 3 bases, in that order; junction bases with no gene match: 5. The CDR3 is 14 amino acids. The CDR3 loop reads CASSQDRGIYEQYF. Here the CDR3 DNA reads TGTGCCAGCAGCCAAGACAGGGGGATCTACGAGCAGTACTTC.

The chain carries TRBV5-6 and TRBJ1-2; 10 bases match TRBD1. CDR1 and CDR2 (germline): SGHDT, YYEEEE. There are 16 residues in the CDR3. V was pared by 2 bases and J by 8 bases, with 12 bases of the junction left unmatched. The CDR3 loop is CASSFLGTGALNGYTF. As DNA, the CDR3 is TGTGCCAGCAGCTTTCTTGGGACAGGGGCATTGAACGGCTACACCTTC.

The V call is TRBV5-4, the J call TRBJ2-7; 11 bases map to TRBD1. Losses at the gene ends were 3 bases for V and 6 bases for J; bases not matched to a gene: 8. This CDR3 region has 15 residues. CDR1 is SGHNT and CDR2 is YYREEE in the germline V gene (reference sequence). The CDR3: CASSSPGTGGGEQYF. The CDR3 DNA sequence: TGTGCCAGCAGCTCCCCCGGGACAGGGGGTGGCGAGCAGTACTTC.

This clone was recorded only once. The chain couples TRBV28 to TRBJ2-7, with D possibly matching TRBD2 (6 bases). This CDR3 has 14 amino acids. Germline CDR1 is MDHEN and CDR2 is SYDVKM. V was cut by 5 bases and J by 4 bases, with 15 bases left in between. In nucleotides, the CDR3 is TGTGCCAGCAGTCCAGGTCAACTAGCTTACGAGCAGTACTTC. It yields the protein CASSPGQLAYEQYF.

The V call is TRBV7-2, the J call TRBJ2-7, with TRBD2 matching over 10 bases. The V segment lost 1 base and the J segment 2 bases; nucleotides outside the gene matches: 2. The CDR3 length is 15 residues. CDR1 is SGHTA and CDR2 is FQGNSA in the germline V gene. CDR3 in DNA: TGTGCCAGCAGCTTAGTAGCGGGAGGAACCTACGAGCAGTACTTC. Translating gives CASSLVAGGTYEQYF.

V gene TRBV6-6 combines with J gene TRBJ1-5; D gene uncertain. Germline V gives CDR1 MNHNY, CDR2 SVGAGI (reference sequence). The germline V and J ends were trimmed by 2 bases and 3 bases, with 11 bases remaining between them. The CDR3 spans 15 residues. The CDR3 DNA reads TGTGCCAGCAGTTACCCGGAGGAGTACAATCAGCCCCAGCATTTT. Amino acid sequence: CASSYPEEYNQPQHF.

The V call is TRBV6-1, the J call TRBJ1-2; D ambiguous. The CDR3 contains 13 residues. V was clipped by 9 bases and J by 6 bases, with 17 bases between them. From germline, CDR1 is MNHNS and CDR2 SASEGT. CDR3 in amino acids: CASIWGGLDGYTF. CDR3 coding DNA: TGTGCCAGTATTTGGGGAGGGTTGGATGGCTACACCTTC.

This rearrangement joins TRBV15 to TRBJ2-2; D may be TRBD1 (7 bases). The CDR3 has 16 amino acids. Trimming pared 1 base from V and 4 bases from J, leaving 13 bases between. CDR1 and CDR2 (germline): LNHNV, YYDKDF (reference sequence). The CDR3 region is CATSRGGTAGTGELFF. The DNA of the CDR3 is TGTGCCACCAGCAGAGGCGGGACAGCGGGCACCGGGGAGCTGTTTTTT.

The chain combines TRBV5-6 with TRBJ2-2; 11 bases fit TRBD2. The V and J ends lost 3 bases and 4 bases, in that order; junction bases with no gene match: 5. The CDR3 has 16 residues. Germline lookup yields CDR1 SGHDT and CDR2 YYEEEE. The CDR3 DNA follows: TGTGCCAGCAGCTCAGGACTAGCGGGCCCCACCGGGGAGCTGTTTTTT. Its protein product is CASSSGLAGPTGELFF.

This sequence joins TRBV11-2 and TRBJ2-1; TRBD2 agrees at 13 bases. J gave up 0 bases and V 5 bases, and 7 bases lay outside the gene matches. The CDR3 spans 18 residues. CDR1 and CDR2 (germline): SGHAT, FQNNGV. The chain's CDR3 is CASSLRTSGGSSYNEQFF. The CDR3 DNA sequence: TGTGCCAGCAGCCTACGGACTAGCGGGGGAAGCTCCTACAATGAGCAGTTCTTC.

In DNA, the CDR3 is TGTGCCAGCAGCTTAGGCGGGGGGACTAGCGTCCGGAATACGCAGTATTTT. Translated: CASSLGGGTSVRNTQYF. The V and J genes are TRBV13 and TRBJ2-3; TRBD2 matches 10 bases. This CDR3 is built from 17 residues. The germline CDR1 and CDR2 sequences are PRHDT and FYEKMQ (reference sequence). V lost 0 bases and J lost 7; bases outside the gene matches: 10. Using reference TRBV13 and TRBJ2-3 for the parts outside the CDR3, the full variable domain is AAGVIQSPRHLIKEKRETATLKCYPIPRHDTVYWYQQGPGQDPQFLISFYEKMQSDKGSIPDRFSAQQFSDYHSELNMSSLELGDSALYFCASSLGGGTSVRNTQYFGPGTRLTVL.